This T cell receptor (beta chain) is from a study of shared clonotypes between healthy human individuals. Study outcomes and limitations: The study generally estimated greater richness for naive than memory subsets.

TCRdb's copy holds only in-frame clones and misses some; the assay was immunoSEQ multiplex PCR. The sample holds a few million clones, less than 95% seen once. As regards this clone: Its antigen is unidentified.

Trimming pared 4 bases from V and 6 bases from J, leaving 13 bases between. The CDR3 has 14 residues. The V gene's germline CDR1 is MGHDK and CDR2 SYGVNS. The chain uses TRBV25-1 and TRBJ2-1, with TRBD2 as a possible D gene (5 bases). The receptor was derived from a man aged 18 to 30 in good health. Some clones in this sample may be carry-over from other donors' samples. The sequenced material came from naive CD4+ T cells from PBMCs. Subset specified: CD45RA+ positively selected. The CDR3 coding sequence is TGTGCCAGCAGTGGCTGGTCGACTATCAATGAGCAGTTCTTC. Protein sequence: CASSGWSTINEQFF.